This T cell receptor beta chain stems from a study of CD8+CD57+ T cells in acquired aplastic anemia. Study summary: Sorted CD4+ and CD8+ cells yielded DNA averaging around 3.2 ug.

Study conclusions and caveats: In common between the patients and the controls were approximately 28 CD8+ CDR3 sequences.

This CDR3 has 14 amino acids. Germline V gives CDR1 SEHNR, CDR2 FQNEAQ (reference sequence). This clonotype was observed once. Its specificity is unknown. At one end the junction does not follow the germline gene, possibly because of a read error. Patients picked for sequencing had shown CD8+CD57+ cell expansion detected by flow cytometry. No patient had been given any therapy when blood was sampled. Using genomic DNA as the template, TCR beta VDJ and CDR3 profiling was carried out. In TCRdb, the reads were re-called with MiXCR into one record per CDR3 protein. In the table there are 270,000 or so distinct CDR3 sequences, 82% of which are singletons.

The sequence derives from a human donor with aplastic anemia. The specimen was sorted CD4+, CD8+, or CD8+CD57+ T cells (not recorded which) from PBMCs. This rearrangement joins TRBV7-9 to TRBJ2-3, with D perhaps TRBD2 (5 bases). The CDR3 nucleotides read TGTGCCAGCAGCTTTGAGGGAAGTCCCGATAGGCAGTATTTT. It yields the protein CASSFEGSPDRQYF.